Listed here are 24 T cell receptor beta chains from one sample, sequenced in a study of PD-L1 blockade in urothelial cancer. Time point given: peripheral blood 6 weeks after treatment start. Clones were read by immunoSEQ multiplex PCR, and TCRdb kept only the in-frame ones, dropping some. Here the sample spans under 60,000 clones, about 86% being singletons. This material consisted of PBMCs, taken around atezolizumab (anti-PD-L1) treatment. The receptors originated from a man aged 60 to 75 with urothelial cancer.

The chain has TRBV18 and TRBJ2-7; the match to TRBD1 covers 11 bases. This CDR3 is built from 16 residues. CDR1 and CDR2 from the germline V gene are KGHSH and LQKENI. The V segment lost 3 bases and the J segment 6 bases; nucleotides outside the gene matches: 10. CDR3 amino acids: CASSPTGGQGAGEQYF. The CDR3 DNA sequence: TGTGCCAGCTCACCCACCGGCGGACAGGGGGCGGGCGAGCAGTACTTC.

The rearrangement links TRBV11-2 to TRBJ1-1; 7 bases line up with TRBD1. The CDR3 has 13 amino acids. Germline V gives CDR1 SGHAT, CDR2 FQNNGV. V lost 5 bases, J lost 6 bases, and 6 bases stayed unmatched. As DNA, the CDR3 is TGTGCCAGCAGCATCGACAGGGCTGCTGAAGCTTTCTTT. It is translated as CASSIDRAAEAFF.

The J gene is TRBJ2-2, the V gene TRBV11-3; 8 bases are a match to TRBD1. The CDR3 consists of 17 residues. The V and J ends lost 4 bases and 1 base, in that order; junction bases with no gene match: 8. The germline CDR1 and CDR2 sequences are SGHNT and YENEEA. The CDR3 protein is CASSSSAGTGNTGELFF. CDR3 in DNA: TGTGCCAGCAGCTCCTCCGCCGGGACAGGGAACACCGGGGAGCTGTTTTTT.

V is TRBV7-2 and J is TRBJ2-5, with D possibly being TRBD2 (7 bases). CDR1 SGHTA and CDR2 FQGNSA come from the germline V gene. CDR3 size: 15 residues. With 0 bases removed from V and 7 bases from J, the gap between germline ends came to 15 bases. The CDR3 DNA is TGTGCCAGCAGCTTAGCGGGGGGGGCTGGGGGGACCCAGTACTTC. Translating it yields CASSLAGGAGGTQYF.

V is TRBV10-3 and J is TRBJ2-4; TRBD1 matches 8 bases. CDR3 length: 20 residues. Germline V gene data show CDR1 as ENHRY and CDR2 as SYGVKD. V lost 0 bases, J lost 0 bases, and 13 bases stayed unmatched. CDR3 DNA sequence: TGTGCCATCAGTGAGTCGAGTCACGGACAGGGCCCACTAGCCAAAAACATTCAGTACTTC. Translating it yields CAISESSHGQGPLAKNIQYF.

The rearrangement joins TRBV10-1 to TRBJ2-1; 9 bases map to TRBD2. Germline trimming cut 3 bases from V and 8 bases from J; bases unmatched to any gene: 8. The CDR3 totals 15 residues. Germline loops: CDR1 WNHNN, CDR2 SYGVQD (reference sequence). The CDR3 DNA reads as TGCGCCAGCAGTGAATCGCCAGCGGGGGGATATGAGCAGTTCTTC. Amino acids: CASSESPAGGYEQFF.

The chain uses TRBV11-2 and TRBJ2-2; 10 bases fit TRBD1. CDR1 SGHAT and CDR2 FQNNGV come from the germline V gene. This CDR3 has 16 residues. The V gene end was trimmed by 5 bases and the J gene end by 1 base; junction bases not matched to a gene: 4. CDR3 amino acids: CASSAGTGVNTGELFF. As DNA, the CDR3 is TGTGCCAGCAGCGCAGGGACAGGGGTGAACACCGGGGAGCTGTTTTTT.

The CDR3 reads CASSDWTGANYGYTF. The CDR3 nucleotides are TGTGCCAGCAGTGATTGGACAGGGGCTAACTATGGCTACACCTTC. This chain connects TRBV6-1 to TRBJ1-2, with 9 bases fitting TRBD1. The germline V gene encodes CDR1 MNHNS and CDR2 SASEGT. The CDR3 sequence is 15 residues long. The junction had 2 bases not matched to a gene; V was cut back by 3 bases and J by 0 bases.

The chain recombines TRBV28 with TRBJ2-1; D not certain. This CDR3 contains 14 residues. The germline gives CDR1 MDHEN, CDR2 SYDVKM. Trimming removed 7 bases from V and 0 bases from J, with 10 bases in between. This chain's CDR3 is CASKTLSSYNEQFF. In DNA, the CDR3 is TGTGCCAGCAAGACATTGAGCTCCTACAATGAGCAGTTCTTC. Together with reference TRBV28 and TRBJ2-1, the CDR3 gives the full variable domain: DVKVTQSSRYLVKRTGEKVFLECVQDMDHENMFWYRQDPGLGLRLIYFSYDVKMKEKGDIPEGYSVSREKKERFSLILESASTNQTSMYLCASKTLSSYNEQFFGPGTRLTVL.

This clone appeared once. CDR3 in amino acids: CASSPTGGAYEQYF. CDR3 sequence (DNA): TGCGCCAGCAGCCCTACCGGGGGGGCCTACGAGCAGTACTTC. The chain recombines TRBV4-1 with TRBJ2-7, with 8 bases aligning to TRBD2. With V trimmed by 4 bases and J by 2 bases, 4 bases remained unmatched. Germline lookup yields CDR1 MGHRA and CDR2 YSYEKL. CDR3 length equals 14 residues.

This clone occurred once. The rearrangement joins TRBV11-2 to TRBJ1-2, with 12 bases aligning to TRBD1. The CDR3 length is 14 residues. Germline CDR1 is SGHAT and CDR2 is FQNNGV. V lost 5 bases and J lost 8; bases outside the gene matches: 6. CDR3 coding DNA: TGTGCCAGCAGCCAGGGACAGGGGGCAAGAGGCTACACCTTC. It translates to CASSQGQGARGYTF.

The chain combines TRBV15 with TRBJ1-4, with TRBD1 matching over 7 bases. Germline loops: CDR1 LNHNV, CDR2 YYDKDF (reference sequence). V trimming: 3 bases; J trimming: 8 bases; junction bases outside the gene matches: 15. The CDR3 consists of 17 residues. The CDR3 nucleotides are TGTGCCACCAGCAGGGACAGGACAGCCCTAACAGGAGAAAAACTGTTTTTT. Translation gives CATSRDRTALTGEKLFF.

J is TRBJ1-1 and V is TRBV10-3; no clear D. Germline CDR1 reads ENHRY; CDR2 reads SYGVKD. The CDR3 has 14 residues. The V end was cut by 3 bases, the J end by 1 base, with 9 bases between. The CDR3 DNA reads TGTGCCATCAGTGAATACGGAGGGAACACTGAAGCTTTCTTT. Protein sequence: CAISEYGGNTEAFF.

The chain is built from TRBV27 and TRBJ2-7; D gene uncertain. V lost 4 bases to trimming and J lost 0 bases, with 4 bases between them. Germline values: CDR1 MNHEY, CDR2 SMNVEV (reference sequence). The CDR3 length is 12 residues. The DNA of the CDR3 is TGTGCCAGCAGTTATAACTCCTACGAGCAGTACTTC. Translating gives CASSYNSYEQYF.

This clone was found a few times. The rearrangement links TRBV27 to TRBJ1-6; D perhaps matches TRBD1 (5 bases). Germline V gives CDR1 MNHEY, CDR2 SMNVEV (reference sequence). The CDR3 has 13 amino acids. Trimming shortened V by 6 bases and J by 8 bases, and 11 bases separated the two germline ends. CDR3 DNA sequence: TGTGCCAGCAGGCAGGGAGGTTATTCACCCCTCCACTTT. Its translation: CASRQGGYSPLHF.

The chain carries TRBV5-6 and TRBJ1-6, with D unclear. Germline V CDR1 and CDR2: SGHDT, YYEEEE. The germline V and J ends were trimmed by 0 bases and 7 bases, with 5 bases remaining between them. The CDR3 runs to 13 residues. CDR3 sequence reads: CASSLVPNSPLHF. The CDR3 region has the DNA TGTGCCAGCAGCTTGGTCCCGAATTCACCCCTCCACTTT.

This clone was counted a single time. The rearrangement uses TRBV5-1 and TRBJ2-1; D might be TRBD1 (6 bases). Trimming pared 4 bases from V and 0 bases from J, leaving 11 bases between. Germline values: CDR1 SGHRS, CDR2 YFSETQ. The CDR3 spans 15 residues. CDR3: CASSARGRSYNEQFF. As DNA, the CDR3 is TGCGCCAGCAGCGCCAGGGGTCGCTCCTACAATGAGCAGTTCTTC.

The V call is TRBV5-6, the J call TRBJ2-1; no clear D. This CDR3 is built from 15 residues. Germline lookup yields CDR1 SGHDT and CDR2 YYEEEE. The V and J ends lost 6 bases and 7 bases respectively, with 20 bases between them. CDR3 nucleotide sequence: TGTGCCAGCACCCTTGTTGGAGCTTTTTATAATGAGCAGTTCTTC. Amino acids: CASTLVGAFYNEQFF.

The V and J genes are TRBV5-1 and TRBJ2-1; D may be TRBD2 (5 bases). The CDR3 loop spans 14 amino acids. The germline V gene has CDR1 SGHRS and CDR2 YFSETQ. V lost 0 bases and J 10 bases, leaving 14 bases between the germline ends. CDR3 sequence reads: CASSLASGRREQFF. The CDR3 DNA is TGCGCCAGCAGCTTGGCCAGCGGACGCCGGGAGCAGTTCTTC.

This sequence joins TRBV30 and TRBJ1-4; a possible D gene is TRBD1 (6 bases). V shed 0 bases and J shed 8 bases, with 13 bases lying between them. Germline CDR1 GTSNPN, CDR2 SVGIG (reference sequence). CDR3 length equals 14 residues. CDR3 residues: CAWSVIRGNEKLFF. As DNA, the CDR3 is TGTGCCTGGAGTGTAATCAGGGGTAACGAAAAACTGTTTTTT.

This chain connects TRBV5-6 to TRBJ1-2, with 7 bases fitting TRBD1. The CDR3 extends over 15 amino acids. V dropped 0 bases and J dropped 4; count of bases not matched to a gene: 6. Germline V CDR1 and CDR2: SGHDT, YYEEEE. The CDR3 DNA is TGTGCCAGCAGCTTGGGAGGGGGCGCGTTCTATGGCTACACCTTC. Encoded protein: CASSLGGGAFYGYTF. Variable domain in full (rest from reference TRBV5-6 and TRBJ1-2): DAGVTQSPTHLIKTRGQQVTLRCSPKSGHDTVSWYQQALGQGPQFIFQYYEEEERQRGNFPDRFSGHQFPNYSSELNVNALLLGDSALYLCASSLGGGAFYGYTFGSGTRLTVV.

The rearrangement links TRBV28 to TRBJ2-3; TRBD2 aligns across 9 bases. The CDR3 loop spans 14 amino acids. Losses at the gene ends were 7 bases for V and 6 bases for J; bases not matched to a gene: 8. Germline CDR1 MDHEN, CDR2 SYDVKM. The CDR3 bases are TGTGCCAGCATCCAAAGCGGGGGGTGGGATACGCAGTATTTT. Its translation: CASIQSGGWDTQYF.

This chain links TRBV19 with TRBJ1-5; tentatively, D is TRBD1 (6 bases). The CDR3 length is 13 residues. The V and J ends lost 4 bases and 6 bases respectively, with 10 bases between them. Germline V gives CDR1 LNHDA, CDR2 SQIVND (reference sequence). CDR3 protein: CASSNRVGQPQHF. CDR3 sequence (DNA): TGTGCCAGTAGTAACAGGGTGGGTCAGCCCCAGCATTTT.

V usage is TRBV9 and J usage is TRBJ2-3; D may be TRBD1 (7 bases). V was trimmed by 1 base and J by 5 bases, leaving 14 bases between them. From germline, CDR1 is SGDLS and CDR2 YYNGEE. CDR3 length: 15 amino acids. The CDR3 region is CASSVRGTVEDTQYF. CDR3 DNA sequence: TGTGCCAGCAGCGTACGCGGGACAGTTGAAGATACGCAGTATTTT.